This TCR beta chain emerged from a study of glioma-infiltrating T cells after dendritic cell vaccination. For the study at large: Dendritic cell vaccination trial patients had either newly diagnosed or recurrent glioblastoma. Findings of the study overall: The cohort had few patients with full blood and tumor sets.

Fresh-frozen tumor tissue and more than two years of survival data were available for all. Clones were read by immunoSEQ multiplex PCR, and TCRdb kept only the in-frame ones, dropping some. The data show fewer than 100,000 clones, around 86% seen once. The germline V gene has CDR1 SGHAT and CDR2 FQNNGV. Trimming left V 5 bases short and J 5 bases short, with 12 bases between. CDR3 length: 13 residues. This clone was detected a few times. Its antigen is not identified. The specimen was blood, collected before dendritic cell vaccination. The J gene is TRBJ1-2, the V gene TRBV11-2; D may be TRBD1 (5 bases). This TCR came from a human donor with glioblastoma. The CDR3 DNA follows: TGTGCCAGCAGCCCCGACAGAGAATATGGCTACACCTTC. Protein product: CASSPDREYGYTF.